The next 14 T cell receptor beta chains were all read from a single sample in a study of a mutant IDH1 vaccine in newly diagnosed glioma. The antigens for these receptors are not known. The time point denotes: week 35, safety follow-up. All doses held 300 ug of mutant IDH1 20-mer peptide, with topical imiquimod. Clones were read by immunoSEQ multiplex PCR, and TCRdb kept only the in-frame ones, dropping some. The sample records approximately 60,000 clones, 65% to 75% being singletons. The sample here was PBMCs, taken from a glioma patient whose treatment included an IDH1 peptide vaccine. All receptors come from a man in his forties or fifties with glioma.

The chain employs TRBV4-1 and TRBJ2-2; 8 nucleotides align to TRBD2. CDR3 length equals 17 residues. V shed 0 bases, J shed 3 bases, and the junction held 6 bases outside the gene matches. CDR1 MGHRA and CDR2 YSYEKL come from the germline V gene. The CDR3 bases are TGCGCCAGCAGCCAAGACTACGGGGGGGCCGACACCGGGGAGCTGTTTTTT. Its protein product is CASSQDYGGADTGELFF.

The chain carries TRBV10-3 and TRBJ1-4; D not certain. The CDR3 totals 13 residues. Trimming stripped 4 bases from V and 3 bases from J, with 6 bases between. The germline V gene encodes CDR1 ENHRY and CDR2 SYGVKD. The CDR3 bases are TGTGCCATCAGTGCTGGGCCTAATGAAAAACTGTTTTTT. Translated: CAISAGPNEKLFF.

The gene calls are TRBV9 and TRBJ1-6, with D uncertain. The V end lost 2 bases, the J end lost 5 bases, and 11 bases lay between the germline ends. CDR3 size: 15 residues. CDR1 and CDR2 from the germline V gene are SGDLS and YYNGEE. The CDR3 coding sequence is TGTGCCAGCAGCGTTCGGGAACGGGATAATTCACCCCTCCACTTT. Encoded protein: CASSVRERDNSPLHF.

This clone has ten or more counts. The V and J genes are TRBV5-1 and TRBJ2-7; TRBD1 agrees at 7 bases. The V segment lost 4 bases and the J segment 2 bases; nucleotides outside the gene matches: 6. The germline V gene has CDR1 SGHRS and CDR2 YFSETQ. The CDR3 runs to 14 residues. The CDR3 region has the DNA TGCGCCAGCAGCACCGGTCAGGGGGCCTACGAGCAGTACTTC. It yields the protein CASSTGQGAYEQYF.

This chain connects TRBV4-1 to TRBJ1-4, with no clear D. Germline assignment: CDR1 MGHRA and CDR2 YSYEKL. V was trimmed by 0 bases and J by 6 bases, leaving 8 bases between them. The CDR3 loop spans 14 amino acids. Here the CDR3 reads CASSQDPGDEKLFF. The DNA of the CDR3 is TGCGCCAGCAGCCAAGACCCTGGGGATGAAAAACTGTTTTTT.

The CDR3: CASSQDMRDRMGTQYF. CDR3 in DNA: TGCGCCAGCAGCCAAGATATGCGGGACAGGATGGGTACGCAGTATTTT. V and J are TRBV4-3 and TRBJ2-3; 8 nucleotides line up with TRBD1. CDR3 size: 16 residues. The ends lost 0 bases at V and 8 bases at J; junction bases unmatched: 10. CDR1 and CDR2 from the germline V gene are LGHNA and YSLEER.

The chain recombines TRBV27 with TRBJ2-1, with TRBD1 matching 7 bases. Germline-derived CDR1 and CDR2 are MNHEY and SMNVEV (reference sequence). Trimming at V came to 6 bases and at J to 5 bases, leaving 16 bases not matched to a gene. CDR3 size: 17 residues. The CDR3 nucleotides read TGTGCCAGCAGAATAACGCTAGCAAGGGGGCTAGACAATGAGCAGTTCTTC. As protein: CASRITLARGLDNEQFF.

This chain joins TRBV19 and TRBJ1-2; D uncertain. The CDR3 has 13 residues. Trimming left V 7 bases short and J 7 bases short, with 16 bases between. Looked up from germline, CDR1 is LNHDA and CDR2 is SQIVND (reference sequence). CDR3 in amino acids: CASTSVHRGGYTF. The CDR3 nucleotides read TGTGCCAGTACCTCAGTGCACCGGGGTGGCTACACCTTC.

V gene TRBV30 combines with J gene TRBJ1-4; tentatively, D is TRBD1 (5 bases). Looked up from germline, CDR1 is GTSNPN and CDR2 is SVGIG (reference sequence). The CDR3 runs to 14 residues. Trimming pared 0 bases from V and 5 bases from J, leaving 10 bases between. The CDR3 DNA reads TGTGCCTGGAGTGTGGGACTGCGGAATGAAAAACTGTTTTTT. Its translation: CAWSVGLRNEKLFF.

This clone was detected a few times. The chain combines TRBV10-1 with TRBJ1-1; 7 positions match TRBD1. Germline CDR1 reads WNHNN; CDR2 reads SYGVQD (reference sequence). V shed 3 bases and J 6 bases; nucleotides not matched to a gene: 4. CDR3 length equals 13 residues. The CDR3: CASSEQGSAEAFF. DNA for the CDR3: TGCGCCAGCAGTGAACAGGGGTCGGCTGAAGCTTTCTTT.

J is TRBJ2-2 and V is TRBV27; unclear D gene. The V end lost 3 bases, the J end lost 11 bases, and 10 bases lay between the germline ends. This CDR3 comprises 12 residues. Germline loops: CDR1 MNHEY, CDR2 SMNVEV (reference sequence). The CDR3 loop reads CASSFPVKELFF. The CDR3, as DNA: TGTGCCAGCAGTTTCCCGGTGAAAGAGCTGTTTTTT.

The V and J genes are TRBV5-5 and TRBJ1-3, with D possibly being TRBD1 (6 bases). The length of the CDR3 is 14 residues. The ends were cut back, 4 bases at V and 2 bases at J, with 10 bases in the middle. Germline V gene lookup returns CDR1 SGHKS and CDR2 YYEKEE (reference sequence). DNA for the CDR3: TGTGCCAGCAGCCCAGGGACAACTGGAAACACCATATATTTT. Translation gives CASSPGTTGNTIYF.

The gene calls are TRBV11-2 and TRBJ2-7; a weak D match, TRBD2 (7 bases). This CDR3 region has 14 residues. V was shortened by 4 bases and J by 7 bases, with 17 bases between the two germline ends. In germline, CDR1 is SGHAT, CDR2 FQNNGV. In nucleotides, the CDR3 is TGTGCCAGCAGCTATTTCGGGGGGCAGGGGGAGCAGTACTTC. Protein: CASSYFGGQGEQYF.

The J gene is TRBJ2-3, the V gene TRBV7-2, with 7 positions matching TRBD2. This CDR3 is built from 15 residues. CDR1 and CDR2 from the germline V gene are SGHTA and FQGNSA. V lost 1 base and J lost 4; bases outside the gene matches: 5. The CDR3 bases are TGTGCCAGCAGCTTAGATCCTAGCGGAGCAGATACGCAGTATTTT. Its translation: CASSLDPSGADTQYF.